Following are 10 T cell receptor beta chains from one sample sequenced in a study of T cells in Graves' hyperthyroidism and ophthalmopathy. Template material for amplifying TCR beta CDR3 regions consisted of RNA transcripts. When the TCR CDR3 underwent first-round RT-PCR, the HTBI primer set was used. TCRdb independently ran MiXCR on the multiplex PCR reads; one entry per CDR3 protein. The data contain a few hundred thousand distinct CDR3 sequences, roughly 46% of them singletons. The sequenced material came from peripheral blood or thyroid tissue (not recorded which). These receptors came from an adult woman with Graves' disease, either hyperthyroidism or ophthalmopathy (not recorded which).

CDR3 sequence (DNA): TGTGCCAGCAGCTCACTAGCGGCCTACGAGCAGTACTTC. This sequence encodes CASSSLAAYEQYF. The chain is built from TRBV11-1 and TRBJ2-7; TRBD2 agrees at 8 bases. Germline CDR1 and CDR2: SGHAT and FQDESV (reference sequence). The CDR3 runs to 13 residues. V lost 4 bases and J lost 2; bases outside the gene matches: 1.

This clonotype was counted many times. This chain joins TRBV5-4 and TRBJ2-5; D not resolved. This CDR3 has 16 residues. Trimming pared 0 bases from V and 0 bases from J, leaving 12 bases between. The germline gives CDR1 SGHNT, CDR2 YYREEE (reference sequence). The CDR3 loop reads CASSLGLPLYQETQYF. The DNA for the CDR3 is TGTGCCAGCAGCTTGGGACTGCCACTCTACCAAGAGACCCAGTACTTC.

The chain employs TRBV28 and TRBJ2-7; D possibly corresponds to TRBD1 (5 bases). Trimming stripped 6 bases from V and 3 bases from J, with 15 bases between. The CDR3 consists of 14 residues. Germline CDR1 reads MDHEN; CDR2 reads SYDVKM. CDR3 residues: CASSPLSRVYEQYF. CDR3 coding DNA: TGTGCCAGCAGCCCTCTGAGCAGGGTCTACGAGCAGTACTTC.

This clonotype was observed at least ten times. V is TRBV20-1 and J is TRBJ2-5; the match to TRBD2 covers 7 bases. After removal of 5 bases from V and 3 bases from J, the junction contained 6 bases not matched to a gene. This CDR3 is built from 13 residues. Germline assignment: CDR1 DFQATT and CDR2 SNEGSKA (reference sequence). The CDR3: CSASGTTKETQYF. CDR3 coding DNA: TGCAGTGCTTCCGGGACTACCAAAGAGACCCAGTACTTC.

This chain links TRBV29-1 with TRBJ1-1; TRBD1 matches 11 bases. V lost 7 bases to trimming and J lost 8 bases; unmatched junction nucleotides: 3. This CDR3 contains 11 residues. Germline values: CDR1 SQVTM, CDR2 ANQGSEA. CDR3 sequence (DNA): TGCAGCGGCCGGACAGGGGGCGAAGCTTTCTTT. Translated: CSGRTGGEAFF. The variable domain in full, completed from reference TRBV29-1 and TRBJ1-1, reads SAVISQKPSRDICQRGTSLTIQCQVDSQVTMMFWYRQQPGQSLTLIATANQGSEATYESGFVIDKFPISRPNLTFSTLTVSNMSPEDSSIYLCSGRTGGEAFFGQGTRLTVV.

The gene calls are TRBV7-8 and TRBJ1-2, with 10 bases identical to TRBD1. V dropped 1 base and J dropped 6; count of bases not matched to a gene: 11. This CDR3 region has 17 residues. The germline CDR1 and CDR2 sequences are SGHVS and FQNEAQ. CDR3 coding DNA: TGTGCCAGCAGCTTAGTGAGAACGGACAGGGGGAGAGATGGCTACACCTTC. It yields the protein CASSLVRTDRGRDGYTF.

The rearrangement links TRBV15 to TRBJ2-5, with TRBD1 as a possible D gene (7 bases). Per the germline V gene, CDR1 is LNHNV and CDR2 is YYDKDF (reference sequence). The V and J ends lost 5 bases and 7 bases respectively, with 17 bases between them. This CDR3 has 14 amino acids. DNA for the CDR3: TGTGCCACCAGCCATACTCAGGGGGGAATGACCCAGTACTTC. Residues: CATSHTQGGMTQYF.

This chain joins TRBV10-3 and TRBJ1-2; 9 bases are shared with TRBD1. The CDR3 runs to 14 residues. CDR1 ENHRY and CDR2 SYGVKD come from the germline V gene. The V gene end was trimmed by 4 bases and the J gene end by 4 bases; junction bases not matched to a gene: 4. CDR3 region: CAISAGQGSYGYTF. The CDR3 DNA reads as TGTGCCATCAGTGCCGGACAGGGGAGCTATGGCTACACCTTC.

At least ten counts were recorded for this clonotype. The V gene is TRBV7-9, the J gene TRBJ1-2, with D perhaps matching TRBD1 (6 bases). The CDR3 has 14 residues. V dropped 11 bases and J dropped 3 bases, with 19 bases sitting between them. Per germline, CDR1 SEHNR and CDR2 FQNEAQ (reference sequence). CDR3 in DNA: TGTGCCTGCACGGGGGGGGGGCCATACTATGGCTACACCTTC. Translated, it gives CACTGGGPYYGYTF.

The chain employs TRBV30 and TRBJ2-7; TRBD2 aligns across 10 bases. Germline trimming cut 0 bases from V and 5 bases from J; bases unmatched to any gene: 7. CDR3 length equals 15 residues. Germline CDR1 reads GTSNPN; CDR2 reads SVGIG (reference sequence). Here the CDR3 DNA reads TGTGCCTGGAGTGTCGGGCTAGCGGGAGCCCACGAGCAGTACTTC. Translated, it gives CAWSVGLAGAHEQYF.